The next 8 T cell receptor beta chains were all read from a single sample in a study of molecular identifiers for immune sequencing clone quantification. From the PCR reads, TCRdb called clonotypes with MiXCR, one entry per CDR3 protein. The sample records roughly 90,000 distinct CDR3 sequences, approximately 25% being singletons. The sequenced sample was naive CD8+ T cells from blood, with Jurkat cell RNA spiked in. Subset noted: FACS-sorted CD8+CD4-CCR7+CD45RA+ naive T cells. The receptors were gathered from a human donor in good health. Some libraries in this study had Jurkat cell RNA spiked in.

Many counts were recorded for this clonotype. V is TRBV29-1 and J is TRBJ2-7, with TRBD1 matching 9 bases. Per the germline V gene, CDR1 is SQVTM and CDR2 is ANQGSEA. The ends lost 1 base at V and 2 bases at J; junction bases unmatched: 9. The CDR3 runs to 16 residues. The CDR3 region has the DNA TGCAGCGTTGAAGTAAAGGACAGGGGTGGGACCTACGAGCAGTACTTC. This translates into CSVEVKDRGGTYEQYF.

This clonotype was detected only a few times. A much larger clone differs by one base, so this may be a read error. The rearrangement joins TRBV7-2 to TRBJ2-3, with D perhaps TRBD2 (6 bases). CDR1 is SGHTA and CDR2 is FQGNSA in the germline V gene. The CDR3 sequence is 16 residues long. The CDR3 here is CVSSSYAVAVTDTQYF. CDR3 in DNA: TGTGTCAGCAGCTCCTATGCGGTAGCGGTCACAGATACGCAGTATTTT.

The J gene is TRBJ2-2, the V gene TRBV19; D remains unclear. V was pared by 7 bases and J by 3 bases, with 6 bases between. Germline V CDR1 and CDR2: LNHDA, SQIVND (reference sequence). The CDR3 is 12 residues long. CDR3 loop: CASTYDTGELFF. The CDR3 DNA sequence: TGTGCCAGTACTTACGACACCGGGGAGCTGTTTTTT. Based on the CDR3 plus reference TRBV19 and TRBJ2-2, the full variable domain is DGGITQSPKYLFRKEGQNVTLSCEQNLNHDAMYWYRQDPGQGLRLIYYSQIVNDFQKGDIAEGYSVSREKKESFPLTVTSAQKNPTAFYLCASTYDTGELFFGEGSRLTVL.

This clonotype was counted many times. The chain is built from TRBV28 and TRBJ2-7; TRBD2 matches 10 bases. Germline lookup yields CDR1 MDHEN and CDR2 SYDVKM. The CDR3 has 15 residues. V gave up 8 bases and J gave up 5 bases; unmatched junction bases: 12. The CDR3: CASLTGLAGANEQYF. CDR3 bases: TGTGCCAGCCTCACGGGTCTAGCGGGAGCCAACGAGCAGTACTTC.

This clonotype was picked up many times. The chain recombines TRBV5-4 with TRBJ2-7; 8 positions match TRBD2. This CDR3 region has 14 residues. CDR1 is SGHNT and CDR2 is YYREEE in the germline V gene (reference sequence). Trimming took 3 bases from V and 2 from J; bases not matched to a gene: 4. The CDR3 region has the DNA TGTGCCAGCAGCTCGATAGCGGGACCCTACGAGCAGTACTTC. This translates into CASSSIAGPYEQYF.

On this clonotype: A single base separates this from a much larger clone, so it may be a read error. The rearrangement joins TRBV7-6 to TRBJ1-4; D remains unclear. Germline V CDR1 and CDR2: SGHVS, FNYEAQ. CDR3 length equals 15 residues. V lost 5 bases, J lost 0 bases, and 10 bases lay in between. The CDR3 region has the DNA TGTGCCAGCAGCCCGCAGTGGTCAACTAATGAAAAACTGTTTTTT. It specifies CASSPQWSTNEKLFF.

Of note for this clonotype: This clone may be a read error of a much larger clone one base away. In DNA, the CDR3 is TGTGCCAGCAGCCACAACCGGGGGACCAACTACAATGAGCGGTTCTTC. It yields the protein CASSHNRGTNYNERFF. V and J are TRBV7-9 and TRBJ2-1; D might be TRBD2 (6 bases). The CDR3 is 16 residues long. The germline V gene has CDR1 SEHNR and CDR2 FQNEAQ (reference sequence).

This clonotype occurred a few times. The rearrangement links TRBV5-8 to TRBJ2-3; D is unclear. The ends were cut back, 1 base at V and 0 bases at J, with 6 bases in the middle. The CDR3 consists of 14 residues. Germline CDR1 and CDR2: SGHTS and YDEGEE. The CDR3 bases are TGTGCCAGCAGCTTGAGTTCAAGCACAGATACGCAGTATTTT. Protein: CASSLSSSTDTQYF.